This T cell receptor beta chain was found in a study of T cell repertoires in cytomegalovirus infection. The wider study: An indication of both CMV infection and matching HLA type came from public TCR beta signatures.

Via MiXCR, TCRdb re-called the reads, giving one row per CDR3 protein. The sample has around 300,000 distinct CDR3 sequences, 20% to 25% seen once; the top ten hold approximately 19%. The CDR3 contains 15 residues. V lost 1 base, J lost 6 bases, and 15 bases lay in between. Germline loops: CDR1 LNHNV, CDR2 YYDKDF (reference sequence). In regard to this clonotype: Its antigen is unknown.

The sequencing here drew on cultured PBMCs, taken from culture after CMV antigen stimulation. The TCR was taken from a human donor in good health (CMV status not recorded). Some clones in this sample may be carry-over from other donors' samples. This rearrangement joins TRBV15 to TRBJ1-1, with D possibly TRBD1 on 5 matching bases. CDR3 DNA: TGTGCCACCAGCAGAGGTAACAGGCATGGGCCTGAAGCTTTCTTT. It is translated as CATSRGNRHGPEAFF.